The source of this T cell receptor (beta chain) is a study of a mutant IDH1 vaccine in newly diagnosed glioma. Study in general: With temozolomide cycles, or 4-6 weeks after radiotherapy alone, vaccination was started. Study results and caveats: The vaccine induced immune responses, and these occurred in around 93% of patients.

Generated by immunoSEQ multiplex PCR, the TCRdb table keeps only in-frame clones and is missing some. Among tens of thousands of clones listed, roughly four fifths were seen once. The CDR3 spans 14 residues. Germline V CDR1 and CDR2: LNHNV, YYDKDF (reference sequence). Trimming removed 0 bases from V and 7 bases from J, with 10 bases in between. This sample's time point: week 35, safety follow-up. One vaccine dose held 300 ug of mutant IDH1 20-mer peptide and came with topical imiquimod. The vaccination schedule gave patients eight doses in weeks 1, 3, 5, 7, 11, 15, 19 and 23. With regard to this clone: The antigen remains unidentified.

Sequences were derived from PBMCs, sampled from a glioma patient whose treatment included an IDH1 peptide vaccine. The chain uses TRBV15 and TRBJ2-1; possible D gene TRBD1, 6 bases. This receptor was identified in a man aged 50-59 years with glioma. CDR3 sequence: CATSREYRENEQFF. DNA of the CDR3: TGTGCCACCAGCAGAGAATACAGGGAGAATGAGCAGTTCTTC. Variable domain in full (rest from reference TRBV15 and TRBJ2-1): DAMVIQNPRYQVTQFGKPVTLSCSQTLNHNVMYWYQQKSSQAPKLLFHYYDKDFNNEADTPDNFQSRRPNTSFCFLDIRSPGLGDTAMYLCATSREYRENEQFFGPGTRLTVL.